Presented here are 20 T cell receptor beta chains from one specimen sequenced in a study of memory CD4+ T cells and cytomegalovirus serostatus. TCRdb's table, derived via immunoSEQ multiplex PCR, lists solely in-frame clones and lacks some. The sample contains 64,000 or so clones, more than 70% of which appear only once. Single viable CD3+CD4+CD8-CD45RO+ cells were sorted as the memory CD4+ T cells. The sample consisted of memory CD4+ T cells from blood. Receptors were obtained from an adult in good health and CMV-seronegative.

V is TRBV9 and J is TRBJ2-1; perhaps TRBD2 as D (6 bases). Germline V CDR1 and CDR2: SGDLS, YYNGEE. The germline V and J ends were trimmed by 1 base and 7 bases, with 15 bases remaining between them. This CDR3 spans 15 amino acids. The CDR3 DNA reads TGTGCCAGCAGCGTATCGGGGGATTCATGGAATGAGCAGTTCTTC. It is translated as CASSVSGDSWNEQFF. The whole variable domain, filled in from reference TRBV9 and TRBJ2-1, reads DSGVTQTPKHLITATGQRVTLRCSPRSGDLSVYWYQQSLDQGLQFLIQYYNGEERAKGNILERFSAQQFPDLHSELNLSSLELGDSALYFCASSVSGDSWNEQFFGPGTRLTVL.

In the case of this clone: The sample carries other DNA sequences with the same CDR3. V is TRBV30 and J is TRBJ1-5, with unresolved D. Trimming removed 0 bases from V and 1 base from J, with 13 bases in between. This CDR3 region has 16 residues. The germline V gene encodes CDR1 GTSNPN and CDR2 SVGIG (reference sequence). DNA for the CDR3: TGTGCCTGGAGTGTACGATCGGGTAGGAGCAATCAGCCCCAGCATTTT. Protein: CAWSVRSGRSNQPQHF.

The chain employs TRBV19 and TRBJ2-1; a weak D match, TRBD2 (6 bases). The V end was cut by 7 bases, the J end by 3 bases, with 10 bases between. Germline V gene data show CDR1 as LNHDA and CDR2 as SQIVND (reference sequence). This CDR3 spans 13 amino acids. CDR3 nucleotides: TGTGCCAGTAAGCCTAGCGACTACAATGAGCAGTTCTTC. Amino acid sequence: CASKPSDYNEQFF.

This clone was seen a single time. This chain connects TRBV12-5 to TRBJ1-5; D remains unclear. CDR1 is LGHNT, CDR2 FRNRAP, per germline. CDR3 length equals 9 residues. The CDR3 loop is CATRPPQHF. The CDR3 DNA sequence: TGTGCGACGCGGCCGCCCCAGCATTTT.

This clone was recorded a few times. This sequence joins TRBV7-9 and TRBJ1-1; no clear D. Germline V gives CDR1 SEHNR, CDR2 FQNEAQ (reference sequence). The length of the CDR3 is 14 residues. The V end lost 2 bases, the J end lost 6 bases, and 13 bases lay between the germline ends. CDR3 amino acids: CASSLRADSAEAFF. As DNA, the CDR3 is TGTGCCAGCAGCTTAAGGGCAGACTCGGCTGAAGCTTTCTTT.

The chain is built from TRBV21-1 and TRBJ2-3; the D call of TRBD2 is as the table states it, not checked on the DNA. TRBV21-1 is designated a pseudogene. The CDR3 has 19 amino acids. The CDR3 region is CASSKAASGGWSPTDTQYF. The CDR3 nucleotides read TGTGCCAGCAGCAAAGCGGCTAGCGGGGGCTGGTCACCCACAGATACGCAGTATTTT.

The sample holds a few counts of this clone. V gene TRBV7-2 combines with J gene TRBJ1-5; D possibly corresponds to TRBD1 (5 bases). Per germline, CDR1 SGHTA and CDR2 FQGNSA. V lost 1 base to trimming and J lost 2 bases, with 12 bases between them. The CDR3 runs 16 residues. The DNA of the CDR3 is TGTGCCAGCAGCTTAGGTTCAGGGAGGGGCAATCAGCCCCAGCATTTT. It is translated as CASSLGSGRGNQPQHF.

V is TRBV4-2 and J is TRBJ1-2; no reliable D call. The length of the CDR3 is 17 residues. The germline V gene has CDR1 LGHNA and CDR2 YNFKEQ. V dropped 2 bases and J dropped 4 bases, with 20 bases sitting between them. This CDR3 is CASSQQLRGTSIYGYTF. For the CDR3, the DNA is TGTGCCAGCAGCCAACAACTCCGGGGTACGAGTATCTATGGCTACACCTTC.

This chain joins TRBV9 and TRBJ2-7; 13 nucleotides align to TRBD2. Unmatched junction bases numbered 5, after V lost 2 bases and J lost 3 bases. The germline V gene has CDR1 SGDLS and CDR2 YYNGEE. The length of the CDR3 is 16 residues. The CDR3 sequence is CASSVTSGGDLYEQYF. CDR3 DNA sequence: TGTGCCAGCAGCGTTACTAGCGGGGGGGATCTCTACGAGCAGTACTTC.

The V and J genes are TRBV10-3 and TRBJ1-1; the D gene is possibly TRBD1 (5 bases). The V and J ends lost 0 bases and 1 base respectively, with 6 bases between them. Germline V gene sequence: CDR1 ENHRY, CDR2 SYGVKD. CDR3 size: 14 residues. This chain's CDR3 is CAISESRANTEAFF. The DNA of the CDR3 is TGTGCCATCAGTGAGTCCAGGGCGAACACTGAAGCTTTCTTT.

The chain combines TRBV2 with TRBJ1-6; D gene uncertain. Trimming cost V 5 bases and J 10 bases, with 12 bases left between them. The CDR3 covers 13 residues. Germline loops: CDR1 SNHLY, CDR2 FYNNEI. CDR3 sequence reads: CASSNPVWSPLHF. In nucleotides, the CDR3 is TGTGCCAGCAGTAACCCGGTGTGGTCACCCCTCCACTTT.

This clone has more than one count but fewer than ten. The V gene is TRBV5-1, the J gene TRBJ1-1, with D unresolved. The CDR3 consists of 13 residues. Trimming removed 0 bases at V and 7 bases at J, with 10 bases between. Germline-derived CDR1 and CDR2 are SGHRS and YFSETQ. DNA for the CDR3: TGCGCCAGCAGCTTGGCCTGGGCAGATGAAGCTTTCTTT. This encodes CASSLAWADEAFF.

The chain's CDR3 is CASSTQQNQPQHF. The CDR3, as DNA: TGTGCCAGCAGTACCCAGCAAAATCAGCCCCAGCATTTT. The chain joins TRBV6-6 to TRBJ1-5; no definite D call. Trimming cost V 5 bases and J 4 bases, with 9 bases left between them. The CDR3 length is 13 residues. Germline V gene sequence: CDR1 MNHNY, CDR2 SVGAGI (reference sequence).

This clone was picked up a small number of times. The genes are TRBV2 and TRBJ1-4; 7 bases fit TRBD1. CDR1 is SNHLY and CDR2 is FYNNEI in the germline V gene. This CDR3 spans 14 amino acids. J gave up 8 bases and V 5 bases, and 8 bases lay outside the gene matches. The CDR3 sequence is CASSPDREGEKLFF. CDR3 sequence (DNA): TGTGCCAGCAGTCCCGACAGGGAAGGCGAAAAACTGTTTTTT. The full variable domain, completed using reference TRBV2 and TRBJ1-4, is EPEVTQTPSHQVTQMGQEVILRCVPISNHLYFYWYRQILGQKVEFLVSFYNNEISEKSEIFDDQFSVERPDGSNFTLKIRSTKLEDSAMYFCASSPDREGEKLFFGSGTQLSVL.

This clone is medium-sized within its sample. This chain connects TRBV4-2 to TRBJ2-1; TRBD2 aligns across 7 bases. The CDR3 runs to 14 residues. V trimming: 7 bases; J trimming: 4 bases; junction bases outside the gene matches: 7. CDR1 LGHNA and CDR2 YNFKEQ come from the germline V gene. This chain's CDR3 is CASNSGGTYNEQFF. CDR3 nucleotides: TGTGCCAGCAACTCGGGAGGTACTTACAATGAGCAGTTCTTC.

V gene TRBV7-8 combines with J gene TRBJ1-1; D is perhaps TRBD1 (5 bases). From germline, CDR1 is SGHVS and CDR2 FQNEAQ. The CDR3 sequence is 15 residues long. V was pared by 1 base and J by 6 bases, with 15 bases between. For the CDR3, the DNA is TGTGCCAGCAGCTTAGACTTGGGGAGGGACGCTGAAGCTTTCTTT. Translating gives CASSLDLGRDAEAFF.

This chain uses TRBV2 with TRBJ1-5, with 8 bases fitting TRBD1. The ends lost 8 bases at V and 4 bases at J; junction bases unmatched: 4. From germline, CDR1 is SNHLY and CDR2 FYNNEI. The CDR3 spans 13 residues. This CDR3 is CASRTGRNQPQHF. In DNA, the CDR3 is TGTGCCAGCCGGACAGGGAGGAATCAGCCCCAGCATTTT.

This chain links TRBV5-6 with TRBJ1-2; D is possibly TRBD1 (5 bases). Germline V CDR1 and CDR2: SGHDT, YYEEEE. V was clipped by 4 bases and J by 9 bases, with 16 bases between them. This CDR3 has 13 amino acids. The CDR3 nucleotides read TGTGCCAGCAGCCCTGGGGCAGGGAGACGCTACACCTTC. This sequence encodes CASSPGAGRRYTF.

This clone appeared a few times. V is TRBV6-5 and J is TRBJ2-7; D not certain. Germline V gene sequence: CDR1 MNHEY, CDR2 SVGAGI. This CDR3 region has 12 residues. The V end lost 2 bases, the J end lost 7 bases, and 9 bases lay between the germline ends. The DNA of the CDR3 is TGTGCCAGCAGTTACCCCGGTGGGGAGCAGTACTTC. Translation gives CASSYPGGEQYF.

CDR3 amino acids: CASSPQGQSEQYF. The CDR3 DNA reads TGTGCCAGCAGCCCCCAGGGTCAGTCGGAGCAGTACTTC. The chain links TRBV11-2 to TRBJ2-7; tentatively, D is TRBD1 (5 bases). The CDR3 totals 13 residues. Germline V gene sequence: CDR1 SGHAT, CDR2 FQNNGV. The ends were cut back, 5 bases at V and 7 bases at J, with 15 bases in the middle. Based on the CDR3 plus reference TRBV11-2 and TRBJ2-7, the full variable domain is EAGVAQSPRYKIIEKRQSVAFWCNPISGHATLYWYQQILGQGPKLLIQFQNNGVVDDSQLPKDRFSAERLKGVDSTLKIQPAKLEDSAVYLCASSPQGQSEQYFGPGTRLTVT.